This T cell receptor (beta chain) was identified in a study of CD8+ T cells in alopecia areata. Reverse transcribed after extraction, RNA yielded cDNA as the sequencing template. Produced via immunoSEQ multiplex PCR; TCRdb's table is partial and in-frame only. In the table there are approximately 210,000 clones, just under 65% of which are singletons. Documented treatment: oral pan-JAK inhibitor, 5-10 mg twice daily. Germline V CDR1 and CDR2: SGDLS, YYNGEE. There are 15 residues in the CDR3. Germline trimming cut 3 bases from V and 4 bases from J; bases unmatched to any gene: 7. The receptor was isolated from a human donor with alopecia areata. The sequencing here drew on CD4+ T cells sorted from blood, taken at week 49, from a patient treated with tofacitinib. V gene TRBV9 combines with J gene TRBJ2-1, with 7 bases fitting TRBD2. CDR3 coding DNA: TGTGCCAGCAGCGCACGAGCGGGGAATTACAATGAGCAGTTCTTC. Protein sequence: CASSARAGNYNEQFF. Filled out from reference TRBV9 and TRBJ2-1, the complete variable domain reads DSGVTQTPKHLITATGQRVTLRCSPRSGDLSVYWYQQSLDQGLQFLIQYYNGEERAKGNILERFSAQQFPDLHSELNLSSLELGDSALYFCASSARAGNYNEQFFGPGTRLTVL.